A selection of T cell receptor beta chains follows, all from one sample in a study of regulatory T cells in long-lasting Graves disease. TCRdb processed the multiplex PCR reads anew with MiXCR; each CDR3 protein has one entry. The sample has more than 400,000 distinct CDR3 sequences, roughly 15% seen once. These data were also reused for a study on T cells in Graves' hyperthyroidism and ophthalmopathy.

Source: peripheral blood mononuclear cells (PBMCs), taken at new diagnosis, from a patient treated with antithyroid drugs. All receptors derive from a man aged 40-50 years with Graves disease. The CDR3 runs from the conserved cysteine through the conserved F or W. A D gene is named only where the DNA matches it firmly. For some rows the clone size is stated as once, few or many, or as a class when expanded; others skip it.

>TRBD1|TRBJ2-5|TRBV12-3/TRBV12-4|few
TGTGCCAGCAGTGCTTCGACAGGGGGCGCCGAGACCCAGTACTTC
CASSASTGGAETQYF
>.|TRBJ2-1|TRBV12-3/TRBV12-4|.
TGTGCCAGCAGTTTCTCTCTTCGGGCGGCTAGCTCCTACAATGAGCAGTTCTTC
CASSFSLRAASSYNEQFF
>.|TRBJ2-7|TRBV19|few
TGTGCCAGTAGTACGCAGGGGCGACGATTCGAGCAGTACTTC
CASSTQGRRFEQYF
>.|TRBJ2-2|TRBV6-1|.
TGTGCCAGCTTGGGAACAGGGAACACCGGGGAGCTGTTTTTT
CASLGTGNTGELFF
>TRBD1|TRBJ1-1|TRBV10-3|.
TGTGCCATCAGTGAGAGGGGGCCAGGGTCGAACACTGAAGCTTTCTTT
CAISERGPGSNTEAFF
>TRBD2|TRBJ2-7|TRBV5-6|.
TGTGCCAGCAGCGGCCGGACTAGCGGGAGGGAATACGAGCAGTACTTC
CASSGRTSGREYEQYF
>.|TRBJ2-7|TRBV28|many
TGTGCCAGCAGGAACGGACAGCAGCGTTCCTACGAGCAGTACTTC
CASRNGQQRSYEQYF
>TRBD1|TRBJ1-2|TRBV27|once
TGTGCCAGCAGTCAACAGGGGAGGGCTCGCTACACCTTC
CASSQQGRARYTF
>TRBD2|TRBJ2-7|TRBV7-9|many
TGTGCCAGCAGCTTGCGGGAGTTATCCTACGAGCAGTACTTC
CASSLRELSYEQYF
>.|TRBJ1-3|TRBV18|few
TGTGCCAGCCAGACCACCTGGACGTCTGGAAACACCATATATTTT
CASQTTWTSGNTIYF
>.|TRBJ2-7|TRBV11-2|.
TGTGCCAGCAGCCGCGCCCCGGGACCGTACGAGCAGTACTTC
CASSRAPGPYEQYF